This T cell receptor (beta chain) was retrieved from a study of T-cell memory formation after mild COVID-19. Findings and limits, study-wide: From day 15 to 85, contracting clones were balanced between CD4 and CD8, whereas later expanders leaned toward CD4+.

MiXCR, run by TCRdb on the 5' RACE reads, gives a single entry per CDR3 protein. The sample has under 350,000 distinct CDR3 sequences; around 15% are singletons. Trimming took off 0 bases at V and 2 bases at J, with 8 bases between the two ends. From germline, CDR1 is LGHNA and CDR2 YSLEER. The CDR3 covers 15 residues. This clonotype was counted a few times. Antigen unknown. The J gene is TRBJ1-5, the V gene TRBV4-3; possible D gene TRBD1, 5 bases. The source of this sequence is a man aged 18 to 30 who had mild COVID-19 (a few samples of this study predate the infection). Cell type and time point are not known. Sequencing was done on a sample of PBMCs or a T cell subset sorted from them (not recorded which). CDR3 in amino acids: CASSQDSRGNQPQHF. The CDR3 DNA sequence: TGCGCCAGCAGCCAAGATAGCAGGGGCAATCAGCCCCAGCATTTT.